This TCR beta chain is drawn from a study of CD8+CD57+ T cells in acquired aplastic anemia. Overall study: An average of approximately 11 million reads for CD4+ cells was obtained from healthy donors.

This clonotype was counted ten times or more. Its antigen remains unknown. TCR beta VDJ combinations and CDR3 sequences were profiled from genomic DNA. Via MiXCR, TCRdb re-called the reads, giving one row per CDR3 protein. Among some 220,000 distinct CDR3 sequences listed, 34% were seen once. Study-level findings and limits: Between patients and controls, around 27 CD8+ CDR3 sequences were found in common. Controls did not differ significantly from patients in CD8+ Simpson's diversity.

V lost 4 bases and J 0 bases, leaving 14 bases between the germline ends. The germline V gene has CDR1 LNHDA and CDR2 SQIVND (reference sequence). This CDR3 is built from 16 residues. The chain has TRBV19 and TRBJ2-3, with D maybe TRBD1 (5 bases). Sequences were obtained from sorted CD4+, CD8+, or CD8+CD57+ T cells (not recorded which) from PBMCs. The sequence came from a human donor in good health, serving as a control. DNA of the CDR3: TGTGCCAGTAGTACACCCCAGGGAAAGAGCACAGATACGCAGTATTTT. It yields the protein CASSTPQGKSTDTQYF.